This TCR beta chain was found in a study of blood T cells in healthy people across ages (dated by TCRdb to the mid-2010s). Concerning the study at large: In model experiments, template switching captured about one uniquely barcoded TCR beta cDNA molecule for every two T cells. To track age-related changes in TCR beta repertoire diversity, the study relied on deep sequencing normalized with unique cDNA molecular identifiers. The donors were split into four age groups: young (average 16 years), middle-aged (39), aged (approximately 60) and long-lived (approximately 80). To avoid experimental bias, donors of different ages were distributed randomly across sequencing lanes. The study analyzed two additional independent replicas of 1 million unique cDNA reads from the same blood draw for two donors, one aged 18 to 30 and one aged 80 or older.

The method behind the library was 5' RACE. Sequencing was performed on an Illumina HiSeq 2500. The second PCR ran for about 7 to 11 cycles and used a J-beta primer mix along with a sample-barcoded 5' primer. A unique molecular identifier was introduced onto each TCR beta cDNA molecule by a template-switch 5' adaptor carrying 12 random nucleotides. At least 2.5 million CDR3-containing paired-end reads were obtained from each sample. First-strand cDNA was synthesized from all RNA with the Mint cDNA synthesis kit, primed by a TRBC-specific oligonucleotide. Following uracil-DNA glycosylase treatment, a first 18-cycle PCR with universal primers M1SS and BC2_uni_R was performed on all cDNA. The study's own analysis went as follows. Normalization of each sample was performed by random selection of 1 million high-quality reads, each carrying a distinct molecular identifier. Instead of being binned into consensus sequences, reads that shared molecular identifiers were thrown out. MiTCR, with a Q25 quality threshold and the strictest error-elimination algorithm, was used for CDR3 identification, clonotype clustering and error correction. A nonparametric unseen species model using Euler transformation provided a lower-bound estimate of total TCR beta diversity. TCRdb's own reprocessing of the public reads used fastp at Q25 and MiXCR and kept productive beta chains. Rows are unified per CDR3 protein, each entry keeping the most common DNA and genes. None of the V and J calls come from the authors' own analysis; TCRdb made them. This sample gives 850,000 to 1,100,000 distinct CDR3 sequences in total; roughly two fifths of them show up just once. Around 14% of the sample rests with the top ten.

Overall results and qualifications from the work: Donor CMV infection status was unknown, potentially confounding age-related changes in expanded clonotypes. The percentage of naive T cells measured by flow cytometry correlated strongly with observed TCR beta diversity. Compared with the aged group, the long-lived group had more naive CD4+ T cells, fewer expanded clones and increased TCR diversity, a pattern suggesting age selection. Observed TCR beta diversity per million T cells fell roughly linearly with age, and a significant reduction was already apparent by age about 38. Total diversity estimates from one million sequenced T cells were considered lower bounds and underestimates. Conclusive comparison of naive and antigen-experienced compartments was prevented by the profiling of bulk unsorted PBMCs.

From the cysteine up to the phenylalanine, the CDR3 has a length of 18 residues. Left in the record is the CDR3 DNA by itself, 54 bases read in frame from the first base. The V end gives up 6 bases and the J end 6 bases, leaving 19 bases in the junction not matched to a gene. This clonotype was observed a handful of times. Its target antigen remains unknown. No clone much larger than this one lies a single base away; base qualities are absent. The roughly 39 donors, aged roughly 6 to 90 years, were systemically healthy Caucasian individuals from Russia. Around 9.9 milliliters of peripheral blood were collected from each donor into EDTA-treated Vacutainer tubes. Ficoll-Paque density-gradient centrifugation was used to isolate PBMCs, with at least 7 million obtained per sample. Trizol reagent was used to extract total RNA from PBMCs, with at least 6 micrograms per sample. For every donor, an aliquot of PBMCs went through flow cytometry to measure the percentages of naive CD45RAhigh/CD27high T cells.

Sequenced material: blood. The source of this sequence is a man aged 18 to 30 in good health. The sequence links TRBV12-3 or TRBV12-4 to TRBJ2-3; 9 middle bases align to TRBD1. Here is the DNA: TGTGCCAGCAGACCCCGGGACAGGGCGGGAAAAAGAACGGATACGCAGTATTTT. Its protein is CASRPRDRAGKRTDTQYF.